These 17 T cell receptor beta chains were all obtained from the same sample, sequenced in a study of T cells in Graves' hyperthyroidism and ophthalmopathy. Amplified TCR beta CDR3 regions came from RNA transcripts. First-round RT-PCR of the TCR CDR3 relied on the HTBI primer set. TCRdb used MiXCR to reprocess the multiplex PCR reads, holding one entry per CDR3 protein. The data contain around 490,000 distinct CDR3 sequences, about 20% of them singletons. Sequenced sample: blood. These receptor sequences come from a man between 35 and 55 years old with Graves' ophthalmopathy.

This clonotype was observed at least ten times. This chain links TRBV2 with TRBJ1-4, with 8 bases matching TRBD1. Trimming at V came to 6 bases and at J to 8 bases, leaving 8 bases not matched to a gene. Germline values: CDR1 SNHLY, CDR2 FYNNEI. The CDR3 runs 14 residues. The CDR3 loop reads CASRRTGLGEKLFF. The CDR3 nucleotides are TGTGCCAGCAGAAGGACAGGGTTAGGAGAAAAACTGTTTTTT.

The CDR3 DNA follows: TGTGCCAGCAGGCTTATCTCCGGACAGGGGGTAGAGACCCAGTACTTC. Residues: CASRLISGQGVETQYF. The genes are TRBV5-4 and TRBJ2-5, with 10 bases lining up with TRBD1. There are 16 residues in the CDR3. Germline V gene data show CDR1 as SGHNT and CDR2 as YYREEE (reference sequence). With V trimmed by 5 bases and J by 4 bases, 11 bases remained unmatched.

A few counts support this clonotype. The chain links TRBV20-1 to TRBJ2-3, with 9 bases matching TRBD2. From germline, CDR1 is DFQATT and CDR2 SNEGSKA (reference sequence). V was clipped by 5 bases and J by 5 bases; unmatched bases: 8. The CDR3 length is 14 residues. The CDR3: CSAGGGRVEDTQYF. Here the CDR3 DNA reads TGCAGTGCTGGGGGCGGGAGGGTCGAAGATACGCAGTATTTT.

This clonotype was observed a few times. The rearrangement uses TRBV3-2 and TRBJ1-2; the D segment call TRBD1 is taken from the table without a DNA check. TRBV3-2 is labeled a pseudogene. This CDR3 is 13 amino acids long. The CDR3 sequence: CASSQVDRGGYTF. In DNA, the CDR3 is TGTGCCAGCAGCCAAGTCGACAGAGGGGGCTACACCTTC.

CDR3 sequence: CASSLPGDYNEQFF. DNA for the CDR3: TGTGCCAGCAGCTTGCCAGGGGACTACAATGAGCAGTTCTTC. The V call is TRBV7-9, the J call TRBJ2-1; D may be TRBD1 (6 bases). Germline assignment: CDR1 SEHNR and CDR2 FQNEAQ (reference sequence). This CDR3 has 14 amino acids. The V end was cut by 3 bases, the J end by 3 bases, with 9 bases between.

At least ten counts were recorded for this clonotype. The V and J genes are TRBV28 and TRBJ2-3; D call uncertain. The V gene's germline CDR1 is MDHEN and CDR2 SYDVKM. With 6 bases removed from V and 0 bases from J, the gap between germline ends came to 7 bases. CDR3 length: 13 residues. The CDR3 DNA is TGTGCCAGCAGACCACATAGCACAGATACGCAGTATTTT. Translated: CASRPHSTDTQYF.

In its sample, this clonotype was seen many times. V is TRBV11-2 and J is TRBJ1-1; TRBD1 might be the D (5 bases). CDR3 length: 15 residues. V dropped 0 bases and J dropped 1 base, with 9 bases sitting between them. CDR1 and CDR2 from the germline V gene are SGHAT and FQNNGV. CDR3 in amino acids: CASSLERGANTEAFF. CDR3 DNA: TGTGCCAGCAGCTTAGAGCGGGGCGCGAACACTGAAGCTTTCTTT.

The chain joins TRBV30 to TRBJ2-1; D unresolved. Germline CDR1 GTSNPN, CDR2 SVGIG (reference sequence). With 7 bases removed from V and 1 base from J, the gap between germline ends came to 8 bases. This CDR3 spans 12 amino acids. CDR3 loop: CASTWSYNEQFF. The CDR3 bases are TGTGCCTCCACGTGGTCCTACAATGAGCAGTTCTTC.

This chain uses TRBV7-8 with TRBJ2-7; D may be TRBD2 (6 bases). V was shortened by 5 bases and J by 2 bases, with 13 bases between the two germline ends. This CDR3 has 14 amino acids. Per the germline V gene, CDR1 is SGHVS and CDR2 is FQNEAQ. CDR3 region: CASSLTGDPYEQYF. CDR3 in DNA: TGTGCCAGCAGCCTAACGGGGGACCCCTACGAGCAGTACTTC.

In its sample, this clonotype was seen many times. The chain has TRBV7-2 and TRBJ2-3; no firm D call. Between the trimmed V and J ends, which lost 1 base and 0 bases, there was a span of 14 bases. The length of the CDR3 is 17 residues. CDR1 SGHTA and CDR2 FQGNSA come from the germline V gene. CDR3 sequence reads: CASSLGWSRASTDTQYF. In nucleotides, the CDR3 is TGTGCCAGCAGCTTAGGGTGGAGCAGAGCTAGCACAGATACGCAGTATTTT.

This clonotype appeared many times. The rearrangement links TRBV11-2 to TRBJ2-3; 15 bases line up with TRBD2. The trim removed 1 base at V and 3 bases at J, leaving 5 bases unmatched. The CDR3 is 18 amino acids. Germline V gene sequence: CDR1 SGHAT, CDR2 FQNNGV. CDR3 amino acids: CASSLAGLAGGGTDTQYF. The CDR3 DNA reads TGTGCCAGCAGCTTAGCGGGACTAGCGGGAGGAGGTACAGATACGCAGTATTTT.

There are many counts of this clonotype. DNA of the CDR3: TGTGCCAGCAGTTCTAGCGGGACTTACAATGAGCAGTTCTTC. Protein: CASSSSGTYNEQFF. This chain connects TRBV27 to TRBJ2-1, with 9 bases that match TRBD2. The CDR3 extends over 14 amino acids. The V gene end was trimmed by 4 bases and the J gene end by 4 bases; junction bases not matched to a gene: 2. CDR1 MNHEY and CDR2 SMNVEV come from the germline V gene (reference sequence).

This clonotype appeared many times. This CDR3 reads CASRTDRELTEAFF. CDR3 DNA sequence: TGTGCCAGCAGGACAGACAGGGAGCTCACTGAAGCTTTCTTT. This chain connects TRBV6-2 or TRBV6-3 to TRBJ1-1; 7 bases fit TRBD1. This CDR3 is built from 14 residues. The V gene's germline CDR1 is MNHEY and CDR2 SVGEGT. The ends lost 6 bases at V and 4 bases at J; junction bases unmatched: 8.

This clonotype was counted many times. The V call is TRBV2, the J call TRBJ1-6; 8 nucleotides agree with TRBD1. The germline V gene has CDR1 SNHLY and CDR2 FYNNEI. Trimming cost V 7 bases and J 10 bases; bases outside gene matches: 9. The CDR3 loop spans 14 amino acids. CDR3 sequence: CASTTGVRGSPLHF. DNA of the CDR3: TGTGCCAGCACGACAGGGGTTAGAGGATCACCCCTCCACTTT.

Many counts were recorded for this clonotype. The V and J genes are TRBV3-1 and TRBJ2-1; 14 bases line up with TRBD2. This CDR3 comprises 14 residues. After removal of 3 bases from V and 9 bases from J, the junction contained 1 base not matched to a gene. The germline V gene encodes CDR1 LGHDT and CDR2 YNNKEL (reference sequence). DNA of the CDR3: TGTGCCAGCAGCCAGGGGACTAGCGGGAGTGAGCAGTTCTTC. Residues: CASSQGTSGSEQFF.

This clonotype was detected a few times. The rearrangement uses TRBV30 and TRBJ2-2, with 8 bases lining up with TRBD1. Trimming took 0 bases from V and 6 from J; bases not matched to a gene: 24. Germline CDR1 reads GTSNPN; CDR2 reads SVGIG (reference sequence). The CDR3 is 21 amino acids. CDR3 amino acids: CAWSVARFGTGRVYFPGELFF. The CDR3 region has the DNA TGTGCCTGGAGTGTAGCGCGGTTCGGGACAGGCCGGGTATATTTCCCCGGGGAGCTGTTTTTT. Using reference TRBV30 and TRBJ2-2 for the parts outside the CDR3, the full variable domain is SQTIHQWPATLVQPVGSPLSLECTVEGTSNPNLYWYRQAAGRGLQLLFYSVGIGQISSEVPQNLSASRPQDRQFILSSKKLLLSDSGFYLCAWSVARFGTGRVYFPGELFFGEGSRLTVL.

The chain links TRBV11-2 to TRBJ1-1; D remains ambiguous. The length of the CDR3 is 14 residues. Trimming shortened V by 5 bases and J by 6 bases, and 16 bases separated the two germline ends. Germline V gene lookup returns CDR1 SGHAT and CDR2 FQNNGV. CDR3 amino acids: CASSVAPLGSEAFF. Written as DNA, the CDR3 is TGTGCCAGCAGCGTAGCCCCCCTGGGCTCTGAAGCTTTCTTT.